The 25 T cell receptor beta chains listed next were all sequenced from one sample in a study of cytomegalovirus exposure and HLA in healthy donors. Some clones are missing from TCRdb's copy, which holds only in-frame ones; the method was immunoSEQ multiplex PCR. The data show about 120,000 clones, approximately 92% seen once. Material: PBMCs. These receptors originate from a woman aged 18-29 years in good health and CMV-seronegative.

The chain uses TRBV5-1 and TRBJ2-1; 10 nucleotides agree with TRBD1. Germline V gene sequence: CDR1 SGHRS, CDR2 YFSETQ. V dropped 4 bases and J dropped 4; count of bases not matched to a gene: 5. The CDR3 has 15 residues. CDR3: CASSAGQGKYNEQFF. DNA of the CDR3: TGCGCCAGCAGCGCGGGACAGGGGAAATACAATGAGCAGTTCTTC.

This clone has only a few counts. The CDR3 spells CASSQVLAGGTDTQYF. The CDR3 nucleotides are TGCGCCAGCAGCCAGGTTCTGGCGGGAGGAACAGATACGCAGTATTTT. The chain employs TRBV4-3 and TRBJ2-3, with 8 nucleotides matching TRBD2. CDR3 length: 16 residues. The junction had 8 bases not matched to a gene; V was cut back by 3 bases and J by 3 bases. The germline V gene encodes CDR1 LGHNA and CDR2 YSLEER.

The J gene is TRBJ2-1, the V gene TRBV6-5; 9 bases match TRBD2. The germline V gene encodes CDR1 MNHEY and CDR2 SVGAGI. This CDR3 region has 14 residues. The ends lost 5 bases at V and 4 bases at J; junction bases unmatched: 3. The CDR3 region is CASSPSGVYNEQFF. The CDR3 coding sequence is TGTGCCAGCAGTCCTAGCGGGGTTTACAATGAGCAGTTCTTC.

This clone was seen a single time. The rearrangement links TRBV2 to TRBJ1-1, with D perhaps TRBD1 (5 bases). This CDR3 comprises 17 residues. From germline, CDR1 is SNHLY and CDR2 FYNNEI. V lost 6 bases and J 2 bases, leaving 22 bases between the germline ends. In DNA, the CDR3 is TGTGCCAGCAGACTGAGGCCCCTCGGGAGGGGTAACACTGAAGCTTTCTTT. Its translation: CASRLRPLGRGNTEAFF.

This clone came up a few times. The gene calls are TRBV7-6 and TRBJ1-1; a weak D match, TRBD1 (5 bases). V lost 1 base and J lost 4, with 7 bases in between. Germline V gene sequence: CDR1 SGHVS, CDR2 FNYEAQ. This CDR3 comprises 13 residues. As DNA, the CDR3 is TGTGCCAGCAGCTTAGGGGGCGTCACTGAAGCTTTCTTT. Encoded protein: CASSLGGVTEAFF.

V is TRBV28 and J is TRBJ2-6, with TRBD1 matching 7 bases. CDR1 and CDR2 from the germline V gene are MDHEN and SYDVKM. Losses at the gene ends were 5 bases for V and 0 bases for J; bases not matched to a gene: 10. The CDR3 runs 18 residues. The DNA of the CDR3 is TGTGCCAGCAGTCCACCGGGACAGCTTAGCTCTGGGGCCAACGTCCTGACTTTC. This translates into CASSPPGQLSSGANVLTF. The whole variable domain, remainder taken from reference TRBV28 and TRBJ2-6, is DVKVTQSSRYLVKRTGEKVFLECVQDMDHENMFWYRQDPGLGLRLIYFSYDVKMKEKGDIPEGYSVSREKKERFSLILESASTNQTSMYLCASSPPGQLSSGANVLTFGAGSRLTVL.

V is TRBV6-5 and J is TRBJ1-6; 8 bases map to TRBD1. V trimming: 5 bases; J trimming: 10 bases; junction bases outside the gene matches: 7. The CDR3 totals 14 residues. CDR1 MNHEY and CDR2 SVGAGI come from the germline V gene. CDR3 protein: CASSLQGVGSPLHF. The CDR3 DNA sequence: TGTGCCAGCAGTCTACAGGGGGTTGGATCACCCCTCCACTTT.

J is TRBJ1-4 and V is TRBV6-1; 7 bases fit TRBD1. The V gene end was trimmed by 4 bases and the J gene end by 7 bases; junction bases not matched to a gene: 12. Germline values: CDR1 MNHNS, CDR2 SASEGT. The length of the CDR3 is 16 residues. CDR3 in DNA: TGTGCCAGCAGTGTCGGGACAGCGCAAAGGGGTGAAAAACTGTTTTTT. The encoded protein is CASSVGTAQRGEKLFF.

The V gene is TRBV4-3, the J gene TRBJ2-1; no definite D call. In germline, CDR1 is LGHNA, CDR2 YSLEER. The CDR3 consists of 17 residues. V lost 0 bases and J 0 bases, leaving 12 bases between the germline ends. The CDR3 nucleotides are TGCGCCAGCAGCCAAGACATCGCTAGTTACTCCTACAATGAGCAGTTCTTC. As protein: CASSQDIASYSYNEQFF.

This clone was seen more than once but under ten times. The chain carries TRBV5-4 and TRBJ2-7; no clear D gene. CDR3 length: 15 residues. Trimming took 4 bases from V and 5 from J, leaving 19 bases between them. Germline V lookup: CDR1 SGHNT, CDR2 YYREEE (reference sequence). The CDR3 loop is CASSDVRATRDEQYF. CDR3 nucleotides: TGTGCCAGCAGCGACGTTCGAGCAACCCGGGACGAGCAGTACTTC.

Only one count was recorded for this clone. This rearrangement joins TRBV7-9 to TRBJ1-1; D gene unclear. V was shortened by 2 bases and J by 1 base, with 5 bases between the two germline ends. Germline CDR1 SEHNR, CDR2 FQNEAQ (reference sequence). This CDR3 has 13 amino acids. The CDR3 DNA reads TGTGCCAGCAGCTTACAGGAGAACACTGAAGCTTTCTTT. It specifies CASSLQENTEAFF. Filled out from reference TRBV7-9 and TRBJ1-1, the complete variable domain reads DTGVSQNPRHKITKRGQNVTFRCDPISEHNRLYWYRQTLGQGPEFLTYFQNEAQLEKSRLLSDRFSAERPKGSFSTLEIQRTEQGDSAMYLCASSLQENTEAFFGQGTRLTVV.

This clone was counted a few times. The V call is TRBV11-2, the J call TRBJ1-2; perhaps TRBD1 as D (5 bases). Germline CDR1 and CDR2: SGHAT and FQNNGV. The CDR3 runs to 13 residues. V lost 0 bases and J lost 14, with 16 bases in between. The CDR3 DNA follows: TGTGCCAGCAGCTTAGAGGGGGGAGGGACGGATACCTTC. Its translation: CASSLEGGGTDTF.

The rearrangement uses TRBV28 and TRBJ2-5; 12 bases match TRBD1. The V and J ends lost 3 bases and 5 bases, in that order; junction bases with no gene match: 4. This CDR3 comprises 15 residues. From germline, CDR1 is MDHEN and CDR2 SYDVKM. CDR3 in amino acids: CASSLGGTGGETQYF. In DNA form, the CDR3 reads TGTGCCAGCAGTTTGGGCGGGACAGGGGGCGAGACCCAGTACTTC.

V usage is TRBV7-9 and J usage is TRBJ2-1; D unclear. V lost 5 bases to trimming and J lost 9 bases, with 11 bases between them. The CDR3 length is 12 residues. The V gene's germline CDR1 is SEHNR and CDR2 FQNEAQ (reference sequence). CDR3 nucleotides: TGTGCCAGCAGCGCCGGTGATTCTGAGCAGTTCTTC. This sequence encodes CASSAGDSEQFF.

The gene calls are TRBV9 and TRBJ2-3, with D perhaps TRBD2 (6 bases). CDR3 length: 13 residues. The ends were cut back, 3 bases at V and 1 base at J, with 6 bases in the middle. Germline V gives CDR1 SGDLS, CDR2 YYNGEE. CDR3 sequence: CASSGRGTDTQYF. For the CDR3, the DNA is TGTGCCAGCAGCGGGAGGGGCACAGATACGCAGTATTTT.

CDR3 sequence reads: CASTTGANVLTF. The CDR3, as DNA: TGTGCCAGCACTACTGGGGCCAACGTCCTGACTTTC. This chain connects TRBV27 to TRBJ2-6; D unclear. CDR1 and CDR2 from the germline V gene are MNHEY and SMNVEV (reference sequence). The CDR3 is made up of 12 amino acids. V dropped 7 bases and J dropped 2 bases, with 3 bases sitting between them.

The J gene is TRBJ2-7, the V gene TRBV5-1; 13 nucleotides line up with TRBD2. This CDR3 comprises 16 residues. V dropped 4 bases and J dropped 5; count of bases not matched to a gene: 9. CDR1 and CDR2 (germline): SGHRS, YFSETQ. In DNA form, the CDR3 reads TGCGCCAGCAGCCCACAACTAGCGGGAGGGCTTGACGAGCAGTACTTC. Protein product: CASSPQLAGGLDEQYF.

This chain uses TRBV30 with TRBJ1-5; D unclear. The V gene's germline CDR1 is GTSNPN and CDR2 SVGIG (reference sequence). Trimming left V 1 base short and J 6 bases short, with 16 bases between. This CDR3 has 15 residues. The chain's CDR3 is CAWSEYGLSGQPQHF. The CDR3 DNA sequence: TGTGCCTGGAGTGAGTATGGACTATCGGGTCAGCCCCAGCATTTT.

The rearrangement links TRBV7-8 to TRBJ1-4; D is perhaps TRBD1 (6 bases). With 4 bases removed from V and 8 bases from J, the gap between germline ends came to 20 bases. The CDR3 runs to 16 residues. CDR1 is SGHVS, CDR2 FQNEAQ, per germline. The CDR3 loop reads CASSSKVRGVLEKLFF. In nucleotides, the CDR3 is TGTGCCAGCAGCTCGAAAGTCAGGGGAGTCCTCGAAAAACTGTTTTTT.

The chain couples TRBV20-1 to TRBJ1-1; D gene unclear. V was shortened by 3 bases and J by 11 bases, with 7 bases between the two germline ends. CDR1 is DFQATT and CDR2 is SNEGSKA in the germline V gene (reference sequence). The CDR3 has 9 residues. The CDR3 loop is CSARSRAFF. The CDR3 DNA sequence: TGCAGTGCTAGGTCGCGGGCTTTCTTT.

V usage is TRBV10-3 and J usage is TRBJ2-3; 14 bases map to TRBD2. This CDR3 comprises 16 residues. Germline loops: CDR1 ENHRY, CDR2 SYGVKD. Trimming cost V 6 bases and J 1 base; bases outside gene matches: 3. For the CDR3, the DNA is TGTGCCATCAGCGCGGGACTAGCGGGAGGCACAGATACGCAGTATTTT. It specifies CAISAGLAGGTDTQYF.

The chain carries TRBV28 and TRBJ1-2; perhaps TRBD1 as D (6 bases). Trimming removed 1 base at V and 0 bases at J, with 9 bases between. The germline gives CDR1 MDHEN, CDR2 SYDVKM. The CDR3 contains 15 residues. In nucleotides, the CDR3 is TGTGCCAGCAGTTTATACCAGGGGTCTAACTATGGCTACACCTTC. Its protein product is CASSLYQGSNYGYTF.

This clone was detected only once. V gene TRBV7-9 combines with J gene TRBJ1-2; tentative D call: TRBD1 (6 bases). V dropped 5 bases and J dropped 1 base, with 14 bases sitting between them. Germline V CDR1 and CDR2: SEHNR, FQNEAQ (reference sequence). The length of the CDR3 is 15 residues. In DNA form, the CDR3 reads TGTGCCAGCAGCCCCCAAACAGGGAGTAACTATGGCTACACCTTC. The encoded protein is CASSPQTGSNYGYTF.

This clone was detected only once. The chain recombines TRBV6-5 with TRBJ2-5, with D perhaps matching TRBD2 (5 bases). The CDR3 loop spans 15 amino acids. Germline V CDR1 and CDR2: MNHEY, SVGAGI. With 5 bases removed from V and 5 bases from J, the gap between germline ends came to 18 bases. The CDR3 here is CASSQTLSPGETQYF. CDR3 nucleotide sequence: TGTGCCAGCAGTCAAACTCTATCCCCGGGGGAGACCCAGTACTTC.

This clone was counted a single time. V and J are TRBV7-9 and TRBJ2-1; TRBD1 is a possible D gene (6 bases). The CDR3 has 16 amino acids. The V and J ends lost 5 bases and 6 bases respectively, with 20 bases between them. CDR1 and CDR2 from the germline V gene are SEHNR and FQNEAQ (reference sequence). The CDR3 reads CASSHLTGPLINEQFF. In DNA, the CDR3 is TGTGCCAGCAGCCATTTGACAGGTCCCTTGATCAATGAGCAGTTCTTC. The full variable domain, its missing parts supplied by reference TRBV7-9 and TRBJ2-1, is DTGVSQNPRHKITKRGQNVTFRCDPISEHNRLYWYRQTLGQGPEFLTYFQNEAQLEKSRLLSDRFSAERPKGSFSTLEIQRTEQGDSAMYLCASSHLTGPLINEQFFGPGTRLTVL.